The 27 T cell receptor beta chains below come from one sample, sequenced in a study of T cell repertoires in cytomegalovirus infection. What these receptors recognize is not known. Using its own MiXCR run on the reads, TCRdb lists one record per CDR3 protein. This table has approximately 1,000,000 distinct CDR3 sequences, about 33% appearing once. Material: cultured CD8+ T cells from PBMCs, obtained from culture after CMV antigen stimulation. The receptors were sampled from a human donor in good health (CMV status not recorded). Some clones in this sample may be carry-over from other donors' samples.

CDR3 bases: TGTGCCAGCAGTTTTCCGGGCGGGGAGCTGTTTTTT. Protein product: CASSFPGGELFF. This chain links TRBV27 with TRBJ2-2; D remains ambiguous. The germline V and J ends were trimmed by 3 bases and 7 bases, with 6 bases remaining between them. The CDR3 spans 12 residues. CDR1 and CDR2 (germline): MNHEY, SMNVEV (reference sequence).

This clonotype was recorded a few times. The chain links TRBV6-2 or TRBV6-3 to TRBJ2-7; 8 bases map to TRBD1. From germline, CDR1 is MNHEY and CDR2 SVGEGT. The J segment lost 5 bases and the V segment lost 4 bases, leaving 4 bases of the junction unmatched. The CDR3 has 13 residues. The CDR3 loop is CASSWTGSHEQYV. For the CDR3, the DNA is TGTGCCAGCAGTTGGACAGGGAGCCACGAGCAGTACGTC.

The table lists this clonotype with many counts. The chain is built from TRBV7-8 and TRBJ1-2, with 7 bases fitting TRBD1. Looked up from germline, CDR1 is SGHVS and CDR2 is FQNEAQ. The CDR3 loop spans 14 amino acids. V was clipped by 3 bases and J by 7 bases; unmatched bases: 8. The CDR3 region is CASSFGQATVGYTF. The CDR3 nucleotides are TGTGCCAGCAGCTTCGGACAGGCGACAGTTGGCTACACCTTC.

The genes are TRBV5-1 and TRBJ2-3; 10 bases agree with TRBD2. V was pared by 5 bases and J by 0 bases, with 9 bases of the junction left unmatched. The CDR3 totals 17 residues. The germline V gene encodes CDR1 SGHRS and CDR2 YFSETQ. In nucleotides, the CDR3 is TGCGCCAGCAGTTCCAGCGGGGGGGTCCCTAGCACAGATACGCAGTATTTT. Its protein is CASSSSGGVPSTDTQYF.

This clonotype appeared a few times. This chain links TRBV19 with TRBJ2-1; TRBD2 is a possible D gene (6 bases). This CDR3 comprises 15 residues. V dropped 1 base and J dropped 4 bases, with 11 bases sitting between them. Germline V lookup: CDR1 LNHDA, CDR2 SQIVND (reference sequence). CDR3 sequence reads: CASSIVGGPYNEQFF. The CDR3 DNA follows: TGTGCCAGTAGTATAGTGGGGGGTCCTTACAATGAGCAGTTCTTC.

The sample holds a few counts of this clonotype. The chain links TRBV7-9 to TRBJ1-2; 12 positions agree with TRBD1. CDR1 and CDR2 (germline): SEHNR, FQNEAQ (reference sequence). The CDR3 runs to 15 residues. The ends lost 5 bases at V and 7 bases at J; junction bases unmatched: 8. Here the CDR3 reads CASSPPGTGGVGYTF. As DNA, the CDR3 is TGTGCCAGCAGCCCACCCGGGACAGGGGGCGTTGGCTACACCTTC.

The table lists this clonotype with many counts. This chain connects TRBV7-2 to TRBJ2-3, with 10 bases fitting TRBD1. V gave up 3 bases and J gave up 2 bases; unmatched junction bases: 5. Germline V gene lookup returns CDR1 SGHTA and CDR2 FQGNSA. CDR3 length: 16 amino acids. CDR3: CASSFLGTGVTDTQYF. In DNA, the CDR3 is TGTGCCAGCAGCTTTCTCGGGACAGGGGTCACAGATACGCAGTATTTT.

The chain employs TRBV7-8 and TRBJ1-2; a weak D match, TRBD1 (5 bases). The CDR3 sequence is 17 residues long. The V and J ends lost 0 bases and 4 bases respectively, with 18 bases between them. The V gene's germline CDR1 is SGHVS and CDR2 FQNEAQ. CDR3 bases: TGTGCCAGCAGCTTAGCGCGTGAGGGCAGGGCGGGCTATGGCTACACCTTC. It codes for CASSLAREGRAGYGYTF.

This clonotype was observed a handful of times. The chain employs TRBV7-9 and TRBJ2-1, with 8 nucleotides matching TRBD2. With V trimmed by 3 bases and J by 2 bases, 3 bases remained unmatched. This CDR3 contains 15 residues. Germline CDR1 and CDR2: SEHNR and FQNEAQ (reference sequence). The CDR3 reads CASSFKRGPYNEQFF. Written as DNA, the CDR3 is TGTGCCAGCAGCTTCAAGCGGGGGCCCTACAATGAGCAGTTCTTC.

This clonotype was counted only a few times. The V call is TRBV27, the J call TRBJ1-5; D uncertain. Germline V lookup: CDR1 MNHEY, CDR2 SMNVEV (reference sequence). Trimming pared 6 bases from V and 3 bases from J, leaving 15 bases between. This CDR3 contains 15 residues. DNA for the CDR3: TGTGCCAGCAGCCTAGTACGGACCGTCAATCAGCCCCAGCATTTT. Its protein is CASSLVRTVNQPQHF.

This clonotype was observed at least ten times. The chain couples TRBV12-3 or TRBV12-4 to TRBJ2-3; 9 nucleotides line up with TRBD2. The V and J ends lost 3 bases and 0 bases, in that order; junction bases with no gene match: 10. The CDR3 has 18 residues. CDR3 DNA: TGTGCCAGCAGTTTCGTTAGCGGGGGACTCTTTAGCACAGATACGCAGTATTTT. Protein sequence: CASSFVSGGLFSTDTQYF.

In this sample, this clonotype turned up a few times. The J gene is TRBJ1-1, the V gene TRBV12-3 or TRBV12-4, with a tentative D call TRBD1 (5 bases). The CDR3 is 14 amino acids. With 6 bases removed from V and 6 bases from J, the gap between germline ends came to 17 bases. The CDR3 DNA follows: TGTGCCAGCAGGCCAGACCCGGGACCTCCTGAAGCTTTCTTT. Its protein is CASRPDPGPPEAFF.

This clonotype has just a few counts. The chain employs TRBV19 and TRBJ1-6; the D is unclear. V lost 3 bases, J lost 6 bases, and 15 bases lay in between. Germline CDR1 is LNHDA and CDR2 is SQIVND (reference sequence). The CDR3 is made up of 16 amino acids. CDR3 DNA sequence: TGTGCCAGTAGTATCGGGCAGGATCTTATTAATTCACCCCTCCACTTT. Translation gives CASSIGQDLINSPLHF.

In its sample, this clonotype was seen a few times. The rearrangement uses TRBV12-5 and TRBJ2-5, with D maybe TRBD2 (5 bases). The CDR3 runs 15 residues. Germline V gives CDR1 LGHNT, CDR2 FRNRAP. Trimming took 6 bases from V and 5 from J, leaving 19 bases between them. CDR3 DNA sequence: TGTGCTAGTGGCGACGGACCTCCCTCGGGGGAGACCCAGTACTTC. It is translated as CASGDGPPSGETQYF.

The chain combines TRBV28 with TRBJ1-5; D call uncertain. The CDR3 has 14 residues. The V end lost 4 bases, the J end lost 4 bases, and 11 bases lay between the germline ends. Germline V lookup: CDR1 MDHEN, CDR2 SYDVKM. This CDR3 reads CASSSTTENQPQHF. Written as DNA, the CDR3 is TGTGCCAGCAGTTCAACCACAGAGAATCAGCCCCAGCATTTT. The complete variable domain, with remaining parts taken from reference TRBV28 and TRBJ1-5, reads DVKVTQSSRYLVKRTGEKVFLECVQDMDHENMFWYRQDPGLGLRLIYFSYDVKMKEKGDIPEGYSVSREKKERFSLILESASTNQTSMYLCASSSTTENQPQHFGDGTRLSIL.

The CDR3 spells CASSQDLGADTQYF. The CDR3 DNA sequence: TGCGCCAGCAGCCAAGATCTGGGAGCAGATACGCAGTATTTT. This chain connects TRBV4-1 to TRBJ2-3; D might be TRBD2 (5 bases). Germline CDR1 MGHRA, CDR2 YSYEKL. V was shortened by 0 bases and J by 4 bases, with 8 bases between the two germline ends. The CDR3 extends over 14 amino acids.

The chain uses TRBV7-6 and TRBJ1-1; TRBD1 agrees at 9 bases. This CDR3 is 24 amino acids long. Germline V gene data show CDR1 as SGHVS and CDR2 as FNYEAQ. With 2 bases clipped from V and 3 bases from J, the junction kept 31 bases outside the gene matches. The DNA of the CDR3 is TGTGCCAGCAGCTTACGACCGGGGGGTCAAGGATTGTGGGGACAGGGTCAATTTCACACTGAAGCTTTCTTT. Protein: CASSLRPGGQGLWGQGQFHTEAFF.

This chain joins TRBV24-1 and TRBJ1-1; D is undetermined. Germline V gene sequence: CDR1 KGHDR, CDR2 SFDVKD. The length of the CDR3 is 13 residues. The V end lost 3 bases, the J end lost 1 base, and 5 bases lay between the germline ends. The CDR3 sequence is CATSDESNTEAFF. The CDR3 nucleotides read TGTGCCACCAGTGATGAGTCGAACACTGAAGCTTTCTTT.

This clonotype has ten or more counts. This chain links TRBV7-8 with TRBJ2-7, with D perhaps TRBD1 or TRBD2 (5 bases each). Germline-derived CDR1 and CDR2 are SGHVS and FQNEAQ. The CDR3 covers 16 residues. V shed 5 bases and J shed 2 bases, with 19 bases lying between them. CDR3 loop: CASSHQKGGGPYEQYV. CDR3 nucleotide sequence: TGTGCCAGCAGCCACCAAAAGGGTGGGGGTCCCTACGAGCAGTACGTC.

This clonotype has only a few counts. The V gene is TRBV6-4, the J gene TRBJ2-1; maybe TRBD1 (5 bases). CDR1 is MRHNA and CDR2 is SNTAGT in the germline V gene. V was clipped by 3 bases and J by 9 bases, with 12 bases between them. The CDR3 is 13 residues long. The CDR3 sequence is CASSESQVFEQFF. The CDR3 DNA is TGTGCCAGCAGTGAATCACAGGTTTTTGAGCAGTTCTTC.

This clonotype has more than one count but fewer than ten. J is TRBJ1-2 and V is TRBV12-3 or TRBV12-4; perhaps TRBD1 as D (6 bases). This CDR3 has 16 amino acids. V lost 3 bases and J lost 6, with 20 bases in between. The CDR3 loop is CASSLTRGGGKDGYTF. CDR3 nucleotide sequence: TGTGCCAGCAGTTTGACACGAGGGGGAGGTAAAGATGGCTACACCTTC.

V and J are TRBV27 and TRBJ2-5; 16 positions agree with TRBD2. Germline V CDR1 and CDR2: MNHEY, SMNVEV (reference sequence). CDR3 length: 17 amino acids. The V gene end was trimmed by 1 base and the J gene end by 2 bases; junction bases not matched to a gene: 1. CDR3 protein: CASSLWGLAGGQETQYF. For the CDR3, the DNA is TGTGCCAGCAGTTTATGGGGACTAGCGGGGGGGCAAGAGACCCAGTACTTC.

This chain connects TRBV6-6 to TRBJ1-1; TRBD1 agrees at 7 bases. This CDR3 region has 15 residues. V was pared by 2 bases and J by 1 base, with 4 bases of the junction left unmatched. Germline CDR1 and CDR2: MNHNY and SVGAGI (reference sequence). This chain's CDR3 is CASSYGGTANTEAFF. In nucleotides, the CDR3 is TGTGCCAGCAGTTACGGCGGGACAGCGAACACTGAAGCTTTCTTT.

This clonotype was counted only a few times. The chain employs TRBV13 and TRBJ2-1; D possibly corresponds to TRBD2 (5 bases). CDR3 length: 12 residues. The germline gives CDR1 PRHDT, CDR2 FYEKMQ (reference sequence). Between the trimmed V and J ends, which lost 3 bases and 9 bases, there was a span of 9 bases. The CDR3 DNA reads as TGTGCCAGCAGCTTTAGAGGGTCTGAGCAGTTCTTC. Residues: CASSFRGSEQFF. The full variable domain, with the rest looked up from reference TRBV13 and TRBJ2-1, is AAGVIQSPRHLIKEKRETATLKCYPIPRHDTVYWYQQGPGQDPQFLISFYEKMQSDKGSIPDRFSAQQFSDYHSELNMSSLELGDSALYFCASSFRGSEQFFGPGTRLTVL.

The rearrangement links TRBV4-2 to TRBJ2-6; a possible D gene is TRBD1 (6 bases). The length of the CDR3 is 20 residues. V was shortened by 3 bases and J by 0 bases, with 21 bases between the two germline ends. From germline, CDR1 is LGHNA and CDR2 YNFKEQ. This CDR3 reads CASSQAMVDSVLSGANVLTF. DNA for the CDR3: TGTGCCAGCAGCCAGGCGATGGTGGACAGCGTTCTCTCTGGGGCCAACGTCCTGACTTTC.

In its sample, this clonotype was seen a few times. This chain uses TRBV2 with TRBJ1-2, with D perhaps matching TRBD1 (5 bases). In germline, CDR1 is SNHLY, CDR2 FYNNEI. V lost 8 bases and J 2 bases, leaving 15 bases between the germline ends. CDR3 length: 14 amino acids. CDR3 amino acids: CASLKRGGNYGYTF. The CDR3 DNA follows: TGTGCCAGCTTAAAACGCGGGGGGAACTATGGCTACACCTTC.

This clonotype was seen ten or more times. The chain employs TRBV7-2 and TRBJ2-7, with a possible D match to TRBD1 (6 bases). Between the trimmed V and J ends, which lost 4 bases and 4 bases, there was a span of 14 bases. The CDR3 loop spans 14 amino acids. CDR1 and CDR2 from the germline V gene are SGHTA and FQGNSA. The CDR3 bases are TGTGCCAGCAGCTACCCTGGGACATCGTACGAGCAGTACTTC. This gives the protein CASSYPGTSYEQYF.